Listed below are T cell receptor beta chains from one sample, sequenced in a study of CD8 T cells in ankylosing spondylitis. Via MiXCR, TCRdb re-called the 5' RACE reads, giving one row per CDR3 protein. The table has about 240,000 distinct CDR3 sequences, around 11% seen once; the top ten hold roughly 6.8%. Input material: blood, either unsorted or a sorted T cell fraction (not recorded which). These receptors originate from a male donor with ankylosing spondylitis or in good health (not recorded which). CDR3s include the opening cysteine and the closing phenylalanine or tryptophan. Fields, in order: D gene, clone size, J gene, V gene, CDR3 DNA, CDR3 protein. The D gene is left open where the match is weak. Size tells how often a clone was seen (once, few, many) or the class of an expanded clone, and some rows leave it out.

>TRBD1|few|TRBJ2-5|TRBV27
TGTGCCAGCAGTAAAAACCGGGACAGGGTACGGGAGACCCAGTACTTC
CASSKNRDRVRETQYF
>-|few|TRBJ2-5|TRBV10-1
TGCGCCAGCAGTGAGTCGCCGGGTCCCCATCAAGAGACCCAGTACTTC
CASSESPGPHQETQYF
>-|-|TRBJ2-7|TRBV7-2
TGTGCCAGCAGCTTAACCCGGGAGAGGGTTTCCTACGAGCAGTACTTC
CASSLTRERVSYEQYF
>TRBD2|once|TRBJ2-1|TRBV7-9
TGTGCCAGCAGGGATTCGGGACTAGCGGGAGAAATTGAGTTCTTC
CASRDSGLAGEIEFF
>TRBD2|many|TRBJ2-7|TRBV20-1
TGCAGTGTCGGACTAGCGGGAGCGCGGGGGCAGTACTTC
CSVGLAGARGQYF
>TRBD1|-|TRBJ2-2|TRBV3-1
TGTGCCAGCAGCCCTCCTATTATGAACAGGGGGAACACCGGGGAGCTGTTTTTT
CASSPPIMNRGNTGELFF
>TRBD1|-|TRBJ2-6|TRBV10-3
TGTGCCATTGGCGACAGGGCAGGCTCTGGGGCCAACGTCCTGACTTTC
CAIGDRAGSGANVLTF
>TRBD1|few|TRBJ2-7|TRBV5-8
TGTGCAAGCGGGGACAGGGACTTAGACCCCTACGAGCAGTACTTC
CASGDRDLDPYEQYF
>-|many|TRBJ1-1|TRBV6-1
TGTGCCAGCAGCTCAATGGGACGCGGAAACACTGAAGCTTTCTTT
CASSSMGRGNTEAFF
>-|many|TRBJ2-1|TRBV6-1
TGTGCCAGCAGCCAACCCCCGCCTAGGCAGGGTGAGCAGTTCTTC
CASSQPPPRQGEQFF
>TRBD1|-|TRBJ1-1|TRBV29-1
TGCAGCGTTGGGACAGGGGCTGAAGCTTTCTTT
CSVGTGAEAFF
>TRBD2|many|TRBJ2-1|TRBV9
TGTGCCAGCAGCGCATCGGGAGGGCCGCAGAATGAGCAGTTCTTC
CASSASGGPQNEQFF
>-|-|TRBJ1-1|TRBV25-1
TGTACCAGCAGTGAATTGGAGTCTTGGGACACTGAAGCTTTCTTT
CTSSELESWDTEAFF
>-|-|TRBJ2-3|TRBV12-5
TGTGCTAGAGTTTGGGACACCAGCACTAGCACAGATACGCAGTATTTT
CARVWDTSTSTDTQYF
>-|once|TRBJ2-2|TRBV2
TGTGCCAGCAGTGTAGCAGCGGGCTACACCGGGGAGCTGTTTTTT
CASSVAAGYTGELFF
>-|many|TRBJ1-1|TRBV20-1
TGCAGTGCTAGAGTCGAACCATGGCCGGGTGAGGCTTTCTTT
CSARVEPWPGEAFF
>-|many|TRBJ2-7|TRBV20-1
TGCAGTGCTGCAGGTGAGAGCTCCTACGAGCAGTACTTC
CSAAGESSYEQYF
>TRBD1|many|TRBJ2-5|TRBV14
TGTGCCAGCAGCCCCAGGGACAGGGGACGCCGTGAGACCCAGTACTTC
CASSPRDRGRRETQYF
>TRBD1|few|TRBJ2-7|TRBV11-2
TGTGCCAGCAGCTCACTCCGGGACAGAAGCGAGCAGTACTTC
CASSSLRDRSEQYF
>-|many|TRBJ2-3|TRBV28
TGTGCCAGCACCCTTATTGGGTGGGGCACGCGGGGCACAGATACGCAGTATTTT
CASTLIGWGTRGTDTQYF
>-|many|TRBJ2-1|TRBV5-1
TGCGCCAGCAGCCGTCGTCTTGAGCAGTTCTTC
CASSRRLEQFF
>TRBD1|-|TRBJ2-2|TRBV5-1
TGCGCCAGCAGCCTTTACAGGGGCCACAACACCGGGGAGCTGTTTTTT
CASSLYRGHNTGELFF
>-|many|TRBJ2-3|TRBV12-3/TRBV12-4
TGTGCCAGCAGCCTCCTCCGGGCCTCTAGCACAGATACGCAGTATTTT
CASSLLRASSTDTQYF
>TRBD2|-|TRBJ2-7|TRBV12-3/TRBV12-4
TGTGCCAGCAAAACTAGCGGGAGACACGAGCAGTACTTC
CASKTSGRHEQYF
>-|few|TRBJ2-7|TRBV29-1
TGCAGCGTTGAATCAGGAGCTGCCTCCTACGAGCAGTACTTC
CSVESGAASYEQYF
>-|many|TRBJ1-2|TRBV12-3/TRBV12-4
TGTGCCAGCAGTTTCGTTGGGCAGGCTCGCGGCTACACCTTC
CASSFVGQARGYTF
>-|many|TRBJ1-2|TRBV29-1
TGCAGCGCTCGCAATCGGGGTAACTATGGCTACACCTTC
CSARNRGNYGYTF
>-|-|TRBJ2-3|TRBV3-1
TGTGCCAGCAGCCAAGATTACCGGGACTTTTCCACAGATACGCAGTATTTT
CASSQDYRDFSTDTQYF
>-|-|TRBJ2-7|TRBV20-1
TGCAGTGCTATCCGGGGGGAACAGGGTTTCGACGAGCAGTACTTC
CSAIRGEQGFDEQYF
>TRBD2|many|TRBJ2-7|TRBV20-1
TGCAGTTCACTGACTAGCGGGAGCTCCTACGAGCAGTACTTC
CSSLTSGSSYEQYF
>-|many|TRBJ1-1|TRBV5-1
TGCGCCAGCACCCTAAATCAGGGAATTACTGAAGCTTTCTTT
CASTLNQGITEAFF
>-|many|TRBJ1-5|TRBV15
TGTGCCACCAGCAGAGATGCAAGCAATCAGCCCCAGCATTTT
CATSRDASNQPQHF
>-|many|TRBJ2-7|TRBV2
TGTGCCAGCAGTCCTTTACAGAGCTCCTACGAGCAGTACTTC
CASSPLQSSYEQYF
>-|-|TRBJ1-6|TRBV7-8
TGTGCCAGCAGCTTCTCGAGAGATTCACCCCTCCACTTT
CASSFSRDSPLHF
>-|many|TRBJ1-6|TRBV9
TGTGCCAGCAGCGTAGATTGGATGTCACCCCTCCACTTT
CASSVDWMSPLHF
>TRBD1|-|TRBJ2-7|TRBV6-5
TGTGCCAGCAGTTCCAGGAGACAGGGCGGGGAGCAGTACTTC
CASSSRRQGGEQYF
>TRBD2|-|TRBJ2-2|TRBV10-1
TGCGCCAGCAGTGTGGGACTAGCGTTCGGGGAGCTGTTTTTT
CASSVGLAFGELFF
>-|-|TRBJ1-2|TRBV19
TGTGCCAGTAGTACTCTTGCGTCTAAGGGCTACACCTTC
CASSTLASKGYTF
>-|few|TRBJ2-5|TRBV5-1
TGCGCCAGCAGTCCCGAAGGGAATGGACAGACCCAGTACTTC
CASSPEGNGQTQYF
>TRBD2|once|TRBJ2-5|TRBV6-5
TGTGCCAGCAGTTATAGGGTAGCGGGAGGGGTGACCCAGTACTTC
CASSYRVAGGVTQYF